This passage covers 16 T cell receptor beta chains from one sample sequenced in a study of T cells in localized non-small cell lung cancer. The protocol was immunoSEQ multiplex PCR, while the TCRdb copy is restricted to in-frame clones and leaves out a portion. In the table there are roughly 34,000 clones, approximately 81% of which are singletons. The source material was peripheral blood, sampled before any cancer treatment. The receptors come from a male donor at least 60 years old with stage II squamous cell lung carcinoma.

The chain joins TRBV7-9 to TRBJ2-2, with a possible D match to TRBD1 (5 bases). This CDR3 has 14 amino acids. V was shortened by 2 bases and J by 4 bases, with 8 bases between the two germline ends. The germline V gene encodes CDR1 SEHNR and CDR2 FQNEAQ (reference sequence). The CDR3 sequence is CASSLRQGTGELFF. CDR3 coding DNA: TGTGCCAGCAGCTTACGGCAGGGCACCGGGGAGCTGTTTTTT.

The CDR3 here is CAISEDRSNEKLFF. In nucleotides, the CDR3 is TGTGCCATCAGTGAGGACAGATCTAATGAAAAACTGTTTTTT. The V gene is TRBV10-3, the J gene TRBJ1-4; TRBD1 is a possible D gene (5 bases). V was shortened by 2 bases and J by 3 bases, with 7 bases between the two germline ends. The CDR3 contains 14 residues. Per the germline V gene, CDR1 is ENHRY and CDR2 is SYGVKD.

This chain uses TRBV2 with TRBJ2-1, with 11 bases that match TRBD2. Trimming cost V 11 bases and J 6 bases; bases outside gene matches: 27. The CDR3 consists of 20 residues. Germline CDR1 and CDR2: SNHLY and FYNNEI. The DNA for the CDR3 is TGTGCCCAGCAGGGTTCCCGGGTGGCCGTAATAGCGGGGGGGGCCAATGAGCAGTTCTTC. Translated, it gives CAQQGSRVAVIAGGANEQFF. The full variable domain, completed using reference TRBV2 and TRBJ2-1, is EPEVTQTPSHQVTQMGQEVILRCVPISNHLYFYWYRQILGQKVEFLVSFYNNEISEKSEIFDDQFSVERPDGSNFTLKIRSTKLEDSAMYFCAQQGSRVAVIAGGANEQFFGPGTRLTVL.

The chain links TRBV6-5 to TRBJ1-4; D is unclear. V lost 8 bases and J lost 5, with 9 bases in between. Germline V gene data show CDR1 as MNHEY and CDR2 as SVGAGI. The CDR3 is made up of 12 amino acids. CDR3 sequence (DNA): TGTGCCAGCGGCAGGCAGAATGAAAAACTGTTTTTT. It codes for CASGRQNEKLFF.

CDR3 in amino acids: CASSSSRQQGASGNTIYF. CDR3 coding DNA: TGTGCCAGCAGCAGCAGCAGACAACAGGGGGCGTCCGGAAACACCATATATTTT. The gene calls are TRBV7-9 and TRBJ1-3; 9 bases are a match to TRBD1. This CDR3 contains 18 residues. Unmatched junction bases numbered 15, after V lost 5 bases and J lost 4 bases. Germline CDR1 reads SEHNR; CDR2 reads FQNEAQ (reference sequence).

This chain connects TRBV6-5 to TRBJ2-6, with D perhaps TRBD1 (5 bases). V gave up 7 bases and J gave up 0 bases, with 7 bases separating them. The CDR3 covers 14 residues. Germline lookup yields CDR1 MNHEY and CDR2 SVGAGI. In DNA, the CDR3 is TGTGCCAGCAAGGGGATCTCTGGGGCCAACGTCCTGACTTTC. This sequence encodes CASKGISGANVLTF.

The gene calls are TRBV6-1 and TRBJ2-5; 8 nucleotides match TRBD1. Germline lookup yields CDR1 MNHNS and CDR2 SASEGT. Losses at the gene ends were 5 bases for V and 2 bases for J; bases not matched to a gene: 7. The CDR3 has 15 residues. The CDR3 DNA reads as TGTGCCAGCAGTAAGCAGGGGGCCGGGCAAGAGACCCAGTACTTC. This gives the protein CASSKQGAGQETQYF.

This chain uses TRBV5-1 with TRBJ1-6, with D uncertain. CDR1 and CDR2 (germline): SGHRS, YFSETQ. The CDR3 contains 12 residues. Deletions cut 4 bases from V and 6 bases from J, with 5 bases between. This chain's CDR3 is CASSDTNSPLHF. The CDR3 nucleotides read TGCGCCAGCAGCGACACTAATTCACCCCTCCACTTT.

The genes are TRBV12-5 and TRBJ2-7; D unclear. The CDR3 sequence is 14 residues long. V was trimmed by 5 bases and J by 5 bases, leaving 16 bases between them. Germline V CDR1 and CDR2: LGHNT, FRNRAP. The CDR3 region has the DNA TGTGCTAGTGGTCCCAGGACGGAACCCGACGAGCAGTACTTC. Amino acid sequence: CASGPRTEPDEQYF.

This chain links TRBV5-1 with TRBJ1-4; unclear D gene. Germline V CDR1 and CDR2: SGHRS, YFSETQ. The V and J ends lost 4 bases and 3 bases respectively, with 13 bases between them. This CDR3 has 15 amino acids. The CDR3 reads CASSTPGSANEKLFF. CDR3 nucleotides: TGCGCCAGCAGCACCCCAGGTTCAGCTAATGAAAAACTGTTTTTT.

This CDR3 is CASSPRRGGTEAFF. Written as DNA, the CDR3 is TGTGCCAGCAGCCCCCGCAGGGGAGGCACTGAAGCTTTCTTT. V and J are TRBV7-2 and TRBJ1-1; D is possibly TRBD1 (6 bases). From germline, CDR1 is SGHTA and CDR2 FQGNSA. The CDR3 covers 14 residues. With 5 bases removed from V and 4 bases from J, the gap between germline ends came to 14 bases.

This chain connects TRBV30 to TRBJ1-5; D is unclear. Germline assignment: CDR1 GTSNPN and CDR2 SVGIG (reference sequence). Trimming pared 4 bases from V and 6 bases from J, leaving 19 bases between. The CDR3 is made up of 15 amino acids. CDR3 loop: CAWTSKVGAFQPQHF. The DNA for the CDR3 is TGTGCCTGGACCTCAAAGGTGGGCGCTTTTCAGCCCCAGCATTTT. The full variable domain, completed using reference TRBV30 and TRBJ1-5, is SQTIHQWPATLVQPVGSPLSLECTVEGTSNPNLYWYRQAAGRGLQLLFYSVGIGQISSEVPQNLSASRPQDRQFILSSKKLLLSDSGFYLCAWTSKVGAFQPQHFGDGTRLSIL.

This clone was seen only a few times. CDR3 sequence (DNA): TGCGCCAGCAGTGGGAACGGGGGCCAAGAGACCCAGTACTTC. Its translation is CASSGNGGQETQYF. The chain employs TRBV5-1 and TRBJ2-5; tentative D call: TRBD2 (6 bases). V was shortened by 5 bases and J by 1 base, with 12 bases between the two germline ends. The CDR3 loop spans 14 amino acids. Per germline, CDR1 SGHRS and CDR2 YFSETQ.

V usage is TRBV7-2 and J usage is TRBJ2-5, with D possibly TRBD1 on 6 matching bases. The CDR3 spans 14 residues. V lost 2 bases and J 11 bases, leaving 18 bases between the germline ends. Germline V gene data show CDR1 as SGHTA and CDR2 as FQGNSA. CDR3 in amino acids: CASSLSRPSGEQYF. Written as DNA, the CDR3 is TGTGCCAGCAGCTTATCCAGACCGTCAGGGGAGCAGTACTTC.

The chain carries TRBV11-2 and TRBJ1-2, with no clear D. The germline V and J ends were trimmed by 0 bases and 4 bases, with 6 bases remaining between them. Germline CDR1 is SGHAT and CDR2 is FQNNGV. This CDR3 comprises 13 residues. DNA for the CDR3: TGTGCCAGCAGCTTAGAACGGACCTATGGCTACACCTTC. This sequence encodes CASSLERTYGYTF.

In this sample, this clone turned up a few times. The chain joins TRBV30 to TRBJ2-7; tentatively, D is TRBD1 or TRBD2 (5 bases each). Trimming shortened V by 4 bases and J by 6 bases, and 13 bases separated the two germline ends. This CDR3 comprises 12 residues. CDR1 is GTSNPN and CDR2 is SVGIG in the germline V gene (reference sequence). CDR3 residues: CAWNQGRGEQYF. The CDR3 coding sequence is TGTGCCTGGAATCAGGGCCGGGGCGAGCAGTACTTC.